The next 26 T cell receptor beta chains were all read from a single sample in a study of regulatory T cells in long-lasting Graves disease. According to the study, TCR beta libraries were built with iRepertoire HTBI primers and CDR3-region Arm-PCR. TCRdb re-analysed the multiplex PCR reads in MiXCR, keeping a single row per CDR3 protein. This table has about 290,000 distinct CDR3 sequences, 22% appearing once. The time point is: persistent/refractory GD, antithyroid drugs over 5 years with positive TRAb. RNA from PBMCs was the source of the TCR library. Material: peripheral blood mononuclear cells (PBMCs), obtained when the disease was refractory, from a patient treated with antithyroid drugs. Receptors originate from a female donor with Graves disease.

V gene TRBV9 combines with J gene TRBJ2-3, with a weak D call TRBD2 (5 bases). Germline V CDR1 and CDR2: SGDLS, YYNGEE. V shed 0 bases and J shed 0 bases, with 11 bases lying between them. This CDR3 spans 16 amino acids. CDR3 region: CASSVGGLPSTDTQYF. The CDR3 bases are TGTGCCAGCAGCGTAGGAGGGCTGCCTAGCACAGATACGCAGTATTTT.

J is TRBJ2-1 and V is TRBV28; 9 nucleotides agree with TRBD1. Germline V gene sequence: CDR1 MDHEN, CDR2 SYDVKM. After removal of 7 bases from V and 5 bases from J, the junction contained 6 bases not matched to a gene. CDR3 size: 14 residues. CDR3 in amino acids: CASKRQGGNNEQFF. CDR3 bases: TGTGCCAGCAAAAGACAGGGGGGAAACAATGAGCAGTTCTTC.

This clonotype was picked up many times. This chain uses TRBV7-8 with TRBJ2-7; a possible D gene is TRBD1 (6 bases). The length of the CDR3 is 15 residues. V gave up 1 base and J gave up 1 base, with 11 bases separating them. Germline CDR1 SGHVS, CDR2 FQNEAQ. The CDR3 DNA reads as TGTGCCAGCAGCTTAGTACAGGGTACGTCCTACGAGCAGTACTTC. Its translation is CASSLVQGTSYEQYF. Filled out from reference TRBV7-8 and TRBJ2-7, the complete variable domain reads GAGVSQSPRYKVAKRGQDVALRCDPISGHVSLFWYQQALGQGPEFLTYFQNEAQLDKSGLPSDRFFAERPEGSVSTLKIQRTQQEDSAVYLCASSLVQGTSYEQYFGPGTRLTVT.

This clonotype has only a few counts. The chain combines TRBV6-1 with TRBJ1-3; the D is unclear. This CDR3 is 15 amino acids long. The V gene lost 6 bases and the J gene lost 0 bases, with 12 bases spanning the gap. Germline-derived CDR1 and CDR2 are MNHNS and SASEGT. As DNA, the CDR3 is TGTGCCAGCAGGCCTACCGGGGACTCTGGAAACACCATATATTTT. This sequence encodes CASRPTGDSGNTIYF.

This clonotype was detected once. The chain carries TRBV20-1 and TRBJ2-3, with a possible D match to TRBD1 (5 bases). The V gene lost 5 bases and the J gene lost 1 base, with 7 bases spanning the gap. From germline, CDR1 is DFQATT and CDR2 SNEGSKA (reference sequence). This CDR3 is built from 12 residues. The CDR3 DNA reads as TGCAGTGCTCGACAGCGCACAGATACGCAGTATTTT. It codes for CSARQRTDTQYF.

This rearrangement joins TRBV18 to TRBJ2-3, with D perhaps TRBD2 (5 bases). Germline V gene lookup returns CDR1 KGHSH and CDR2 LQKENI. The CDR3 loop spans 13 amino acids. V lost 6 bases and J lost 6, with 13 bases in between. CDR3 sequence reads: CASSAGPSDTQYF. CDR3 coding DNA: TGTGCCAGCTCGGCGGGCCCGTCTGATACGCAGTATTTT.

The J gene is TRBJ2-6, the V gene TRBV19; no clear D. Trimming removed 7 bases from V and 2 bases from J, with 18 bases in between. From germline, CDR1 is LNHDA and CDR2 SQIVND (reference sequence). This CDR3 has 17 residues. CDR3 amino acids: CASTFLSVGPGANVLTF. For the CDR3, the DNA is TGTGCCAGTACCTTCCTATCAGTCGGGCCTGGGGCCAACGTCCTGACTTTC.

The V and J genes are TRBV12-3 or TRBV12-4 and TRBJ2-7, with 9 bases identical to TRBD2. The V segment lost 7 bases and the J segment 5 bases; nucleotides outside the gene matches: 9. This CDR3 is built from 14 residues. The CDR3 sequence is CASMRLADHHEQYF. The CDR3 nucleotides are TGTGCCAGCATGAGACTAGCGGACCACCACGAGCAGTACTTC.

This clonotype was seen ten or more times. The chain carries TRBV29-1 and TRBJ2-5, with D perhaps matching TRBD1 or TRBD2 (5 bases each). CDR1 SQVTM and CDR2 ANQGSEA come from the germline V gene. V was cut by 4 bases and J by 3 bases, with 6 bases left in between. The CDR3 is made up of 11 amino acids. CDR3 sequence (DNA): TGCAGCGTTGTGGGGGAAGAGACCCAGTACTTC. Amino acid sequence: CSVVGEETQYF.

The chain employs TRBV5-5 and TRBJ2-7; D might be TRBD1 (6 bases). V lost 4 bases and J 1 base, leaving 15 bases between the germline ends. This CDR3 comprises 15 residues. Germline values: CDR1 SGHKS, CDR2 YYEKEE (reference sequence). The CDR3 is CASSMRQVSSYEQYF. The CDR3 nucleotides read TGTGCCAGCAGCATGAGACAGGTTTCATCCTACGAGCAGTACTTC.

This clonotype was counted between two and nine times. The chain links TRBV5-6 to TRBJ2-7; no reliable D call. Deletions cut 1 base from V and 5 bases from J, with 13 bases between. Germline CDR1 is SGHDT and CDR2 is YYEEEE. This CDR3 comprises 14 residues. CDR3 region: CASSLPLFQHEQYF. For the CDR3, the DNA is TGTGCCAGCAGCTTGCCTTTGTTCCAACACGAGCAGTACTTC.

The chain has TRBV30 and TRBJ1-1; 7 bases are shared with TRBD1. The CDR3 is 11 amino acids. With 2 bases clipped from V and 12 bases from J, the junction kept 6 bases outside the gene matches. Per the germline V gene, CDR1 is GTSNPN and CDR2 is SVGIG (reference sequence). The CDR3 region has the DNA TGTGCCTGGAGTCCGGCAGGGGGGCCTTTCTTT. It specifies CAWSPAGGPFF.

This clonotype came up a few times. The rearrangement links TRBV10-3 to TRBJ1-2; 9 nucleotides line up with TRBD1. From germline, CDR1 is ENHRY and CDR2 SYGVKD. J was trimmed by 0 bases and V by 10 bases; bases with no gene match: 12. The CDR3 spans 16 residues. CDR3 coding DNA: TGTGCCACGGAGCCGGGACAGGGAGTAGCTAACTATGGCTACACCTTC. Amino acid sequence: CATEPGQGVANYGYTF.

This clonotype was recorded at least ten times. The chain is built from TRBV11-2 and TRBJ1-1; no clear D gene. Germline CDR1 is SGHAT and CDR2 is FQNNGV. Between the trimmed V and J ends, which lost 0 bases and 3 bases, there was a span of 8 bases. The CDR3 spans 14 residues. CDR3 amino acids: CASSLDLSDTEAFF. Written as DNA, the CDR3 is TGTGCCAGCAGCTTAGATCTGTCGGACACTGAAGCTTTCTTT. The variable domain in full, with the rest retrieved from reference TRBV11-2 and TRBJ1-1, is EAGVAQSPRYKIIEKRQSVAFWCNPISGHATLYWYQQILGQGPKLLIQFQNNGVVDDSQLPKDRFSAERLKGVDSTLKIQPAKLEDSAVYLCASSLDLSDTEAFFGQGTRLTVV.

The gene calls are TRBV24-1 and TRBJ2-7; a weak D match, TRBD2 (6 bases). The germline V gene encodes CDR1 KGHDR and CDR2 SFDVKD. The CDR3 has 14 residues. V was pared by 8 bases and J by 4 bases, with 17 bases between. This CDR3 is CATIPWEAGYEQYF. The CDR3 DNA reads TGTGCCACCATCCCGTGGGAGGCTGGGTACGAGCAGTACTTC.

This clonotype appeared a few times. The V gene is TRBV7-2, the J gene TRBJ1-5, with D hard to call. CDR3 size: 14 residues. V was shortened by 5 bases and J by 10 bases, with 18 bases between the two germline ends. The germline V gene encodes CDR1 SGHTA and CDR2 FQGNSA. The CDR3 sequence: CASSPQGGLPPQHF. CDR3 in DNA: TGTGCCAGCAGCCCGCAAGGAGGTTTACCACCCCAGCATTTT.

This clonotype was observed many times. The V call is TRBV28, the J call TRBJ1-2; 7 bases map to TRBD1. Germline CDR1 is MDHEN and CDR2 is SYDVKM. The CDR3 contains 14 residues. The trim removed 6 bases at V and 7 bases at J, leaving 11 bases unmatched. The CDR3 is CASRQLTGRVGYTF. The CDR3 nucleotides read TGTGCCAGCAGACAATTGACAGGGCGGGTTGGCTACACCTTC.

This clonotype has only a few counts. V and J are TRBV6-1 and TRBJ2-7; 7 bases are shared with TRBD1. With 5 bases clipped from V and 7 bases from J, the junction kept 11 bases outside the gene matches. Germline lookup yields CDR1 MNHNS and CDR2 SASEGT. This CDR3 has 14 amino acids. The chain's CDR3 is CASSPPQGLREQYF. CDR3 in DNA: TGTGCCAGCAGTCCACCACAGGGGTTAAGGGAGCAGTACTTC.

This clonotype was seen repeatedly, ten times or more. The chain is built from TRBV6-1 and TRBJ2-7; weak D call: TRBD2 (6 bases). Germline V CDR1 and CDR2: MNHNS, SASEGT. V dropped 8 bases and J dropped 2 bases, with 16 bases sitting between them. This CDR3 region has 14 residues. CDR3 sequence reads: CASVTGDSAYEQYF. The CDR3 DNA reads as TGTGCCAGCGTGACGGGGGACTCAGCCTACGAGCAGTACTTC.

This clonotype was recorded at least ten times. V and J are TRBV28 and TRBJ2-7; D not resolved. The CDR3 is 13 residues long. Trimming removed 1 base from V and 1 base from J, with 5 bases in between. The germline V gene has CDR1 MDHEN and CDR2 SYDVKM. The CDR3 sequence: CASSLYGSYEQYF. CDR3 coding DNA: TGTGCCAGCAGTTTATACGGTTCCTACGAGCAGTACTTC.

This clonotype was detected ten times or more. The chain couples TRBV10-3 to TRBJ2-7, with 8 positions matching TRBD1. Unmatched junction bases numbered 8, after V lost 3 bases and J lost 4 bases. Germline V lookup: CDR1 ENHRY, CDR2 SYGVKD. The CDR3 contains 15 residues. Here the CDR3 reads CAISEPGQERYEQYF. DNA of the CDR3: TGTGCCATCAGTGAACCGGGACAGGAACGATACGAGCAGTACTTC.

This clonotype was observed a handful of times. The genes are TRBV11-1 and TRBJ2-3; D may be TRBD1 (5 bases). Looked up from germline, CDR1 is SGHAT and CDR2 is FQDESV (reference sequence). Trimming shortened V by 3 bases and J by 3 bases, and 10 bases separated the two germline ends. There are 14 residues in the CDR3. CDR3 sequence reads: CASSLDQGTDTQYF. DNA of the CDR3: TGTGCCAGCAGCTTGGACCAGGGAACAGATACGCAGTATTTT.

Only a few counts were recorded for this clonotype. CDR3 protein: CATSREWGSQETQYF. DNA of the CDR3: TGTGCCACCAGCAGAGAATGGGGCAGCCAAGAGACCCAGTACTTC. The J gene is TRBJ2-5, the V gene TRBV15; maybe TRBD1 (5 bases). V was pared by 0 bases and J by 1 base, with 9 bases between. The CDR3 runs to 15 residues. Per the germline V gene, CDR1 is LNHNV and CDR2 is YYDKDF (reference sequence).

This clonotype was seen a few times. The chain carries TRBV6-2 or TRBV6-3 and TRBJ1-5; D unresolved. Germline V lookup: CDR1 MNHEY, CDR2 SVGEGT. Trimming took 2 bases from V and 4 from J, leaving 6 bases between them. The CDR3 contains 13 residues. As DNA, the CDR3 is TGTGCCAGCAGTTACGGTGGGAATCAGCCCCAGCATTTT. Its translation is CASSYGGNQPQHF.

This clonotype was counted many times. The chain recombines TRBV7-2 with TRBJ1-2; perhaps TRBD1 as D (5 bases). This CDR3 is built from 14 residues. Germline V gene sequence: CDR1 SGHTA, CDR2 FQGNSA. The V end lost 2 bases, the J end lost 4 bases, and 11 bases lay between the germline ends. The chain's CDR3 is CASSLRGQIYGYTF. As DNA, the CDR3 is TGTGCCAGCAGCTTAAGGGGCCAGATCTATGGCTACACCTTC.

This chain links TRBV28 with TRBJ2-1, with 11 bases lining up with TRBD1. The CDR3 covers 15 residues. J lost 8 bases, V lost 5 bases, and 8 bases had no gene match. Germline assignment: CDR1 MDHEN and CDR2 SYDVKM. CDR3 sequence reads: CASSQGQGALDEQFF. CDR3 nucleotide sequence: TGTGCCAGCAGTCAAGGACAGGGGGCTCTCGATGAGCAGTTCTTC.